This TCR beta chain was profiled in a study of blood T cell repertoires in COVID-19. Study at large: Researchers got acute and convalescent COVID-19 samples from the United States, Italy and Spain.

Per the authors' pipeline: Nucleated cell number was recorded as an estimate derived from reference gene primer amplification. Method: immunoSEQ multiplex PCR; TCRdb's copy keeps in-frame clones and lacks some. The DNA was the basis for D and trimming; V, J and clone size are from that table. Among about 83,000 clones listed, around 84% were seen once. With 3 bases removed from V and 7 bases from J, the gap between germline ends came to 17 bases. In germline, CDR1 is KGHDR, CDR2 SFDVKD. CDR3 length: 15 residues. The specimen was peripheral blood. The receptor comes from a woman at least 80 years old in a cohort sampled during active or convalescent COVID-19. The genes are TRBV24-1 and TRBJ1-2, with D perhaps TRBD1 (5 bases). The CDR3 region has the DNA TGTGCCACCAGTGATGACAGCATGGGAGGTCTTGGCTACACCTTC. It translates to CATSDDSMGGLGYTF.